The clone carrying this T cell receptor beta chain has only a few counts. The antigen remains unidentified. The data belong to a study of response to subunit inactivated influenza vaccine. Study findings and constraints: After each seasonal influenza vaccination, few new T cells are recruited, the authors suggested.

The CDR3 runs to 13 residues. V lost 5 bases and J 4 bases, leaving 14 bases between the germline ends. The germline V gene encodes CDR1 DFQATT and CDR2 SNEGSKA (reference sequence). One entry per CDR3 protein results from TCRdb running MiXCR on the RT-PCR reads. Of approximately 500,000 distinct CDR3 sequences listed, roughly 13% are singletons. This TCR was sampled from a man aged 50 or older who received an inactivated influenza vaccine. The sample in question was PBMCs from blood, obtained around seven weeks after vaccination. The chain uses TRBV20-1 and TRBJ1-2; D perhaps matches TRBD1 (5 bases). This chain's CDR3 is CSASGTHGYGYTF. As DNA, the CDR3 is TGCAGTGCTTCCGGGACCCACGGCTATGGCTACACCTTC.